This T cell receptor (beta chain) emerged from a study of blood T cell repertoires in COVID-19. Whole-study context: T cells, B-cell-depleted T cells, or PBMCs provided the cDNA or gDNA that served as material.

Clones were sequenced by immunoSEQ multiplex PCR, and TCRdb holds only the in-frame ones, with some missing. The repertoire holds around 150,000 clones, around 85% seen once, with around 3.5% in the top ten. The CDR3 extends over 16 amino acids. V gave up 3 bases and J gave up 3 bases; unmatched junction bases: 5. Germline CDR1 reads SGHRS; CDR2 reads YFSETQ. The source material was peripheral blood. V gene TRBV5-1 combines with J gene TRBJ2-3, with 12 bases that match TRBD1. The source of this sequence is an older man with acute or convalescent COVID-19. The CDR3, as DNA: TGCGCCAGCAGCTGGGGACAGGGGGCGCAGACAGATACGCAGTATTTT. It specifies CASSWGQGAQTDTQYF.